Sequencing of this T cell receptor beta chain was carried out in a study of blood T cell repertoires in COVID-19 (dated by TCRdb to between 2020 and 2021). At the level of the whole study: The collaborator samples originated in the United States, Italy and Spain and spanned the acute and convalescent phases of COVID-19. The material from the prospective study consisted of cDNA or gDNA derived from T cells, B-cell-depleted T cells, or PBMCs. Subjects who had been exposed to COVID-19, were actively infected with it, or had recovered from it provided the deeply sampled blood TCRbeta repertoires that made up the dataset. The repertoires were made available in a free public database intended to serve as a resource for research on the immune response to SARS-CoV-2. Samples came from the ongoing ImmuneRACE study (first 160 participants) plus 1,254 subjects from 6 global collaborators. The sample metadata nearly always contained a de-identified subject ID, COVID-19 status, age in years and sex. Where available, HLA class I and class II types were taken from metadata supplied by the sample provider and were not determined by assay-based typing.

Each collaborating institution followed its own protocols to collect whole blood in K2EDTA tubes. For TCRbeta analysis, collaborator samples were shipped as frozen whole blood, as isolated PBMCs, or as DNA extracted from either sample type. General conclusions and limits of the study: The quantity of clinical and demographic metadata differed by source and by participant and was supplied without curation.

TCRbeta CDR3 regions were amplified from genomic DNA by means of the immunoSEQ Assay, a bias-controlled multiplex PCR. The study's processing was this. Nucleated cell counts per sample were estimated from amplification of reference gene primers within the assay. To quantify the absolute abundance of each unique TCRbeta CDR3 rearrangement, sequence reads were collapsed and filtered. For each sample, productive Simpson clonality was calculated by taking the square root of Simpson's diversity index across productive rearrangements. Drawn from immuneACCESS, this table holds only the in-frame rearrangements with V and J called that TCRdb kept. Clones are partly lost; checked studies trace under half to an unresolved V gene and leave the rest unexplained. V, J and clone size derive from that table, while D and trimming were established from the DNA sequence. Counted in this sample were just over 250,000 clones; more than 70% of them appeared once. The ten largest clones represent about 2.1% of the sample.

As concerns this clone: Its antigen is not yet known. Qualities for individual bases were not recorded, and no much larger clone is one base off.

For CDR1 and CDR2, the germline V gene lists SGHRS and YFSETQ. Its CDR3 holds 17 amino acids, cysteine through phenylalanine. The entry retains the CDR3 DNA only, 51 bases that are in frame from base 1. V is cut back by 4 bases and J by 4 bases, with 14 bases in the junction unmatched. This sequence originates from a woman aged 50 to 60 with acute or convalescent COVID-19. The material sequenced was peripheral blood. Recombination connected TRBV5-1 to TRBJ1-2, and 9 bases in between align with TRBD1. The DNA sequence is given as TGCGCCAGCAGCCGACTGGGACAGGGAGGGGGTAGCTATGGCTACACCTTC. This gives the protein CASSRLGQGGGSYGYTF.